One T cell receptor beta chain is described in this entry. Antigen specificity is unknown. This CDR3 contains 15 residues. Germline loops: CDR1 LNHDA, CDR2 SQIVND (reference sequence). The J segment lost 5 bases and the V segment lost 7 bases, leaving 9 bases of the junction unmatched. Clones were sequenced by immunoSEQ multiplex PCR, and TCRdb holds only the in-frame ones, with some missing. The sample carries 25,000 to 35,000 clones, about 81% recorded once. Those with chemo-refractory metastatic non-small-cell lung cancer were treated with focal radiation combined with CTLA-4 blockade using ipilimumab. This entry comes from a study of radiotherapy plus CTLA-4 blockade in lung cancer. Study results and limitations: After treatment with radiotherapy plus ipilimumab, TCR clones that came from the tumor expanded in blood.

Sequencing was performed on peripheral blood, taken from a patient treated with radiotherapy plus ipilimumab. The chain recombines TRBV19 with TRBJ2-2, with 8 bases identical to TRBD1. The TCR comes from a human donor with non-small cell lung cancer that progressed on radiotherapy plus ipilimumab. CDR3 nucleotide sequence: TGTGCCAGTATCGGACAGGGCTCCCCAACCGGGGAGCTGTTTTTT. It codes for CASIGQGSPTGELFF.